This paragraph covers one T cell receptor beta chain sequence. Repertoires were generated with immunoSEQ multiplex PCR, while TCRdb's copy carries only in-frame clones and drops some. This sample yields 50,000 or so clones, of which about 87% are seen a single time; over 10% belongs to the top ten. CDR3 length: 14 residues. The germline V and J ends were trimmed by 9 bases and 2 bases, with 16 bases remaining between them. CDR1 and CDR2 from the germline V gene are LNHDA and SQIVND (reference sequence). The data were taken from a study of blood T cell repertoires in COVID-19. Study as a whole: Acute-phase and convalescent COVID-19 samples originated in the United States, Italy and Spain. PBMCs, B-cell-depleted T cells, or T cells were the source of the cDNA or gDNA that made up the material.

The clonotype originates from an older man with acute or convalescent COVID-19. The specimen was peripheral blood. This sequence joins TRBV19 and TRBJ1-2, with D possibly being TRBD1 (6 bases). In DNA form, the CDR3 reads TGTGCCAGCCTAAACAGGGCCCGAAACTATGGCTACACCTTC. Translated, it gives CASLNRARNYGYTF.